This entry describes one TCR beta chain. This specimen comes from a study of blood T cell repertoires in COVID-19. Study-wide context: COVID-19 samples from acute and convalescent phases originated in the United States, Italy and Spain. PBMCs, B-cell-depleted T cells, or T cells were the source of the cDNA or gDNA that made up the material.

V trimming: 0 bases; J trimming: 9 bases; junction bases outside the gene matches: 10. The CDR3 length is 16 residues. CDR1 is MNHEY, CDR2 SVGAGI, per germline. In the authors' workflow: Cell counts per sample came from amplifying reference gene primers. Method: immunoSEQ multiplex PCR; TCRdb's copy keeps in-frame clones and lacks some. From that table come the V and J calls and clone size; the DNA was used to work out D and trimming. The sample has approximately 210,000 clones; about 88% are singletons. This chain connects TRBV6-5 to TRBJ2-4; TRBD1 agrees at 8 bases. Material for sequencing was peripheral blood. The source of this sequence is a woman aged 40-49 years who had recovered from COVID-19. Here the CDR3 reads CASSYSGTGFRGIQYF. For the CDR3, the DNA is TGTGCCAGCAGTTACTCCGGGACAGGATTTCGAGGCATTCAGTACTTC.